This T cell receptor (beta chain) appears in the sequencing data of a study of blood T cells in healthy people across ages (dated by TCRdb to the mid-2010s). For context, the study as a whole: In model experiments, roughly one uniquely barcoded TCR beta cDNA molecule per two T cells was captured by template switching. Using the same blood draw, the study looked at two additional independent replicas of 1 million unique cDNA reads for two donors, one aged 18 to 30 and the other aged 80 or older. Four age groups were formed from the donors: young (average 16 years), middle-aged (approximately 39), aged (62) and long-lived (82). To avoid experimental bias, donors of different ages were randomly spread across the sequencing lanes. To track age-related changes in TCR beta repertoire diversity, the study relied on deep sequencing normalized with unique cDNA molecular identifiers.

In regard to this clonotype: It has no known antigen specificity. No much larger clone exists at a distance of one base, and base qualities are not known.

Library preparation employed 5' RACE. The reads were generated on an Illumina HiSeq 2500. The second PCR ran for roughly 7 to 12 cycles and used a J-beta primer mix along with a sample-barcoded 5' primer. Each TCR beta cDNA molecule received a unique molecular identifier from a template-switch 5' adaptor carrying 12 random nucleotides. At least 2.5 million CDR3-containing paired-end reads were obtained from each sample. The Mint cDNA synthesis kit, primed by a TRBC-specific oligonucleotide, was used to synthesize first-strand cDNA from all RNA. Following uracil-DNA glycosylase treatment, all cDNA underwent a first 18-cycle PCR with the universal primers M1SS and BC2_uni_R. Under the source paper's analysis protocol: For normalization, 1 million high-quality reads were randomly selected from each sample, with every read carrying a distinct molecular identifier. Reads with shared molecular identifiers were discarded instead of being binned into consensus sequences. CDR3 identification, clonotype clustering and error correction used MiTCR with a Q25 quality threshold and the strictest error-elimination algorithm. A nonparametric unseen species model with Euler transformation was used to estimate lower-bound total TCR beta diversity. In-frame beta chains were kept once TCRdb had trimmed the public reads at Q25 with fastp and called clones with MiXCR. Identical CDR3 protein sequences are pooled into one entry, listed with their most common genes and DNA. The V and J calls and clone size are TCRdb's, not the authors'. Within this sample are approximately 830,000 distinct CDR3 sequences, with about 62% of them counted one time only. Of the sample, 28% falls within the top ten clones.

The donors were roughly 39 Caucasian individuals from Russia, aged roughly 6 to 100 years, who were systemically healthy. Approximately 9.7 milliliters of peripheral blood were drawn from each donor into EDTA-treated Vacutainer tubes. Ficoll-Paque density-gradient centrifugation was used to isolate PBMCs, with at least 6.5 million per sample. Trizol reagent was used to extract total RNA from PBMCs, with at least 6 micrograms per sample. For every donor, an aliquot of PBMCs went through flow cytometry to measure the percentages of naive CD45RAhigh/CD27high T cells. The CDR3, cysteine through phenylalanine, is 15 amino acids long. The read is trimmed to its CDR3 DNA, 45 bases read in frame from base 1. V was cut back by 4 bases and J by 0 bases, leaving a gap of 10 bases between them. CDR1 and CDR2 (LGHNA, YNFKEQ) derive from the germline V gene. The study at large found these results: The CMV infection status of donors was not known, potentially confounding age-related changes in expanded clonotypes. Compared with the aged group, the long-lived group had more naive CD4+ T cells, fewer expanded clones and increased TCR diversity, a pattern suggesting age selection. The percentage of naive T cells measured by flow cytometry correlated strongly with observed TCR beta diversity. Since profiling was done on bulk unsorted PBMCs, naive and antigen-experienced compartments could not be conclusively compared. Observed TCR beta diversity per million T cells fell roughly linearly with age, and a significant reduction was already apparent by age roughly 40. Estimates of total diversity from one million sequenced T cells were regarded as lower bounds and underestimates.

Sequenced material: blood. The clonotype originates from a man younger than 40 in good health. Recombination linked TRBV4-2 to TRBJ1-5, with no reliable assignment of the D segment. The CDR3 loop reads CASSRTEYSNQPQHF. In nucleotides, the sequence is TGTGCCAGCAGCCGGACGGAGTATAGCAATCAGCCCCAGCATTTT.